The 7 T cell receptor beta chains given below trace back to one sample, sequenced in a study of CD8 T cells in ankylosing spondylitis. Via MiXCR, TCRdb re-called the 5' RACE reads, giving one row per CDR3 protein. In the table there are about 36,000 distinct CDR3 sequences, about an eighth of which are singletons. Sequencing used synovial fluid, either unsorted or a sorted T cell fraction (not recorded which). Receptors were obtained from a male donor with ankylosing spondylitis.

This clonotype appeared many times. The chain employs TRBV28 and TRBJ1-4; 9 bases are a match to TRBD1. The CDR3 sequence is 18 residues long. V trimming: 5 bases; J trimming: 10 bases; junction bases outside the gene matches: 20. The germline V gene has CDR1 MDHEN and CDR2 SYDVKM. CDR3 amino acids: CASSLLWTGASEIGKLFF. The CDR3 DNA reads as TGTGCCAGCAGTCTTCTTTGGACAGGGGCTTCTGAGATTGGAAAACTGTTTTTT.

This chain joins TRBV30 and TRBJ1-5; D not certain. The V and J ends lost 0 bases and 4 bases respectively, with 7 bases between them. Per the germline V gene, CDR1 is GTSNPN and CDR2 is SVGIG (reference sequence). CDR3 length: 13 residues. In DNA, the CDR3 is TGTGCCTGGAGTGTAACAGAGAATCAGCCCCAGCATTTT. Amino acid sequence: CAWSVTENQPQHF.

CDR3 loop: CASSPSARRETQYF. The CDR3 DNA sequence: TGTGCCAGCAGTCCCTCGGCCCGGCGGGAGACCCAGTACTTC. The V gene is TRBV27, the J gene TRBJ2-5; D gene uncertain. CDR3 size: 14 residues. V gave up 5 bases and J gave up 5 bases, with 15 bases separating them. Germline-derived CDR1 and CDR2 are MNHEY and SMNVEV (reference sequence).

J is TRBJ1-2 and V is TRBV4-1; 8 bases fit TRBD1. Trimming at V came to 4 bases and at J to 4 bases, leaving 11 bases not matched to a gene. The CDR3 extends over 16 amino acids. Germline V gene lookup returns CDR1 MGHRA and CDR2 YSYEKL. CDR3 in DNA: TGCGCCAGCAGCCGCCAAACAGGGGGACCTGGCTATGGCTACACCTTC. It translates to CASSRQTGGPGYGYTF.

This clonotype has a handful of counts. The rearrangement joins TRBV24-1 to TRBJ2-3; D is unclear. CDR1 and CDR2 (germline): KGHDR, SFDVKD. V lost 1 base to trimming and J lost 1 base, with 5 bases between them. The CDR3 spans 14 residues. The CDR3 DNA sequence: TGTGCCACCAGTGATTTTGCAGGCACAGATACGCAGTATTTT. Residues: CATSDFAGTDTQYF.

The CDR3 DNA follows: TGCAGTGCTAGAGCTAGTAGGTTGTTCACCGGGGAGCTGTTTTTT. Its translation: CSARASRLFTGELFF. V gene TRBV20-1 combines with J gene TRBJ2-2; D remains ambiguous. Germline assignment: CDR1 DFQATT and CDR2 SNEGSKA (reference sequence). The V gene lost 1 base and the J gene lost 4 bases, with 13 bases spanning the gap. CDR3 length equals 15 residues.

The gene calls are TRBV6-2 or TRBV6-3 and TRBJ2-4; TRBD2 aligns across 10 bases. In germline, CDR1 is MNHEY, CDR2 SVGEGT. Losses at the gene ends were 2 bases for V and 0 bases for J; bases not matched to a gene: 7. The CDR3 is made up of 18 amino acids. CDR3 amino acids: CASSYRLAGDLAKNIQYF. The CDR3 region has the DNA TGTGCCAGCAGTTACAGGCTAGCGGGGGACTTAGCCAAAAACATTCAGTACTTC.